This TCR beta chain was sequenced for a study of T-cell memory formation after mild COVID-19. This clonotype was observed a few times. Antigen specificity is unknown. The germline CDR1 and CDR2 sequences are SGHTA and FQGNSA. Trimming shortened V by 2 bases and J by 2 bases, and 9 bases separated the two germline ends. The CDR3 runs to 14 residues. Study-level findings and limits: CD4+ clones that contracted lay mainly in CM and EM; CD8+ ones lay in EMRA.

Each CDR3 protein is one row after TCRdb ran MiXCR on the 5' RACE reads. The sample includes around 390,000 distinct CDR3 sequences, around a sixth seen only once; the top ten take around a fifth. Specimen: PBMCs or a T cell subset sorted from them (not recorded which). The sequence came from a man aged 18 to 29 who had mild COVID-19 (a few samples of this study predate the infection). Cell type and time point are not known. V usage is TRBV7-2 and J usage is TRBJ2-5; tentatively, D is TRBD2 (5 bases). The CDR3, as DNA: TGTGCCAGCAGCTTAAGACGGACTCAAGAGACCCAGTACTTC. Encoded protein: CASSLRRTQETQYF.